Presented here are 18 T cell receptor beta chains from one specimen sequenced in a study of T-cell memory formation after mild COVID-19. MiXCR, applied by TCRdb to the 5' RACE reads, yields one record per CDR3 protein. Here the sample spans about 350,000 distinct CDR3 sequences, 12% to 15% being singletons. Source material: PBMCs or a T cell subset sorted from them (not recorded which). These TCRs come from a man aged 18 to 30 who had mild COVID-19 (a few samples of this study predate the infection). Cell type and time point are not known.

This clonotype came up a few times. The chain employs TRBV9 and TRBJ2-3; D is possibly TRBD2 (5 bases). V was shortened by 3 bases and J by 4 bases, with 12 bases between the two germline ends. CDR3 length equals 14 residues. The V gene's germline CDR1 is SGDLS and CDR2 YYNGEE. The CDR3 nucleotides read TGTGCCAGCAGCGGCACCGGAGGTCCAGATACGCAGTATTTT. Translation gives CASSGTGGPDTQYF.

V gene TRBV7-8 combines with J gene TRBJ2-7, with 7 bases lining up with TRBD1. The CDR3 covers 13 residues. Trimming at V came to 1 base and at J to 6 bases, leaving 3 bases not matched to a gene. Per germline, CDR1 SGHVS and CDR2 FQNEAQ. CDR3 amino acids: CASSLGQGVEQYV. CDR3 sequence (DNA): TGTGCCAGCAGCTTAGGACAGGGAGTCGAGCAGTACGTC.

This clonotype showed up many times. The CDR3 DNA reads TGCGCCAGCAGCCGTGGGACAGGGGTGAACTCTGGGGCCAACGTCCTGACTTTC. This gives the protein CASSRGTGVNSGANVLTF. The gene calls are TRBV5-1 and TRBJ2-6, with TRBD1 matching over 10 bases. V was pared by 4 bases and J by 0 bases, with 7 bases of the junction left unmatched. CDR3 length: 18 amino acids. Germline V lookup: CDR1 SGHRS, CDR2 YFSETQ.

This clonotype has a handful of counts. J is TRBJ2-1 and V is TRBV27; TRBD2 aligns across 13 bases. Germline V gene data show CDR1 as MNHEY and CDR2 as SMNVEV (reference sequence). Germline trimming cut 5 bases from V and 7 bases from J; bases unmatched to any gene: 8. The CDR3 covers 16 residues. The CDR3 nucleotides are TGTGCCAGCAGTCCCGTACTAGCGGGGGGGCCGAATGAGCAGTTCTTC. Residues: CASSPVLAGGPNEQFF.

J is TRBJ1-2 and V is TRBV27; no reliable D call. Germline V gene data show CDR1 as MNHEY and CDR2 as SMNVEV (reference sequence). The V end lost 8 bases, the J end lost 0 bases, and 13 bases lay between the germline ends. The CDR3 has 14 residues. In DNA form, the CDR3 reads TGTGCCAGCCGTGGCGGAGCCTCTAACTATGGCTACACCTTC. This sequence encodes CASRGGASNYGYTF.

There are a few counts of this clonotype. The genes are TRBV20-1 and TRBJ1-2; the match to TRBD1 covers 10 bases. Germline V lookup: CDR1 DFQATT, CDR2 SNEGSKA (reference sequence). The CDR3 contains 15 residues. With 6 bases clipped from V and 8 bases from J, the junction kept 15 bases outside the gene matches. CDR3 amino acids: CSARGGTGETGGYTF. The CDR3 DNA follows: TGCAGTGCCAGGGGGGGGACAGGGGAAACGGGCGGCTACACCTTC.

The chain has TRBV20-1 and TRBJ2-5, with D hard to call. The CDR3 contains 13 residues. Germline CDR1 reads DFQATT; CDR2 reads SNEGSKA (reference sequence). Trimming removed 4 bases from V and 0 bases from J, with 9 bases in between. The CDR3 spells CSAKGANQETQYF. Here the CDR3 DNA reads TGCAGTGCTAAAGGCGCTAACCAAGAGACCCAGTACTTC.

This clonotype was observed many times. The chain recombines TRBV5-6 with TRBJ2-7, with 8 bases lining up with TRBD2. This CDR3 is 13 amino acids long. Per the germline V gene, CDR1 is SGHDT and CDR2 is YYEEEE. With 4 bases clipped from V and 2 bases from J, the junction kept 2 bases outside the gene matches. The CDR3 nucleotides read TGTGCCAGCAGCCCGGGGGGGCCCTACGAGCAGTACTTC. It specifies CASSPGGPYEQYF.

The chain employs TRBV10-1 and TRBJ2-1; 7 bases match TRBD1. The junction had 9 bases not matched to a gene; V was cut back by 7 bases and J by 3 bases. The germline V gene has CDR1 WNHNN and CDR2 SYGVQD (reference sequence). The CDR3 loop spans 15 amino acids. The CDR3 DNA reads TGCGCCAGCAAGGAAGGGACAGCGAGCTACAATGAGCAGTTCTTC. This sequence encodes CASKEGTASYNEQFF.

V usage is TRBV27 and J usage is TRBJ1-4; 8 bases are a match to TRBD1. The junction had 4 bases not matched to a gene; V was cut back by 6 bases and J by 4 bases. Germline V CDR1 and CDR2: MNHEY, SMNVEV (reference sequence). The CDR3 covers 14 residues. CDR3 residues: CASRRTGNNEKLFF. The CDR3 nucleotides read TGTGCCAGCAGACGGACAGGGAATAATGAAAAACTGTTTTTT.

CDR3: CASSLKVMKETQYF. The CDR3 DNA sequence: TGTGCCAGCAGTTTAAAGGTTATGAAAGAGACCCAGTACTTC. The chain recombines TRBV12-3 or TRBV12-4 with TRBJ2-5; D is undetermined. The ends were cut back, 2 bases at V and 3 bases at J, with 10 bases in the middle. CDR3 size: 14 residues.

This clonotype was seen a few times. This rearrangement joins TRBV29-1 to TRBJ1-5; weak D call: TRBD1 (5 bases). V was pared by 7 bases and J by 7 bases, with 14 bases between. Germline CDR1 SQVTM, CDR2 ANQGSEA. This CDR3 contains 12 residues. CDR3 sequence: CSARDSGQPQHF. The CDR3 coding sequence is TGCAGCGCCAGGGATTCGGGGCAGCCCCAGCATTTT.

The chain joins TRBV4-2 to TRBJ1-3; D is uncertain. V shed 0 bases and J shed 4 bases, with 7 bases lying between them. The germline CDR1 and CDR2 sequences are LGHNA and YNFKEQ. The CDR3 contains 14 residues. The CDR3 region is CASSQDRSGNTIYF. CDR3 coding DNA: TGTGCCAGCAGCCAAGATCGTTCGGGAAACACCATATATTTT.

The chain uses TRBV23-1 and TRBJ1-5; no firm D call. TRBV23-1 falls under the ORF class, with uncertain function. This CDR3 has 12 residues. V lost 4 bases to trimming and J lost 5 bases, with 6 bases between them. CDR3 coding DNA: TGCGCCAGCAGTCGTTGGGATCAGCCCCAGCATTTT. Translation gives CASSRWDQPQHF.

The rearrangement joins TRBV19 to TRBJ1-5; 12 positions match TRBD1. The trim removed 6 bases at V and 6 bases at J, leaving 3 bases unmatched. Looked up from germline, CDR1 is LNHDA and CDR2 is SQIVND (reference sequence). This CDR3 contains 14 residues. In DNA, the CDR3 is TGTGCCAGTAGGAGGGACAGGGGGCCTCAGCCCCAGCATTTT. Translating gives CASRRDRGPQPQHF.

In this sample, this clonotype turned up many times. The chain has TRBV7-2 and TRBJ2-5, with TRBD2 as a possible D gene (7 bases). The CDR3 sequence is 14 residues long. Germline assignment: CDR1 SGHTA and CDR2 FQGNSA. The V end lost 5 bases, the J end lost 5 bases, and 15 bases lay between the germline ends. The CDR3 DNA sequence: TGTGCCAGCAGCCCCCCGGGGGGCCGGGAGACCCAGTACTTC. Translating it yields CASSPPGGRETQYF.

This clonotype was seen a few times. This chain uses TRBV11-2 with TRBJ2-5; D may be TRBD1 (5 bases). This CDR3 has 14 residues. Trimming took 3 bases from V and 5 from J, leaving 13 bases between them. Germline CDR1 reads SGHAT; CDR2 reads FQNNGV. CDR3 amino acids: CASSLGWGVETQYF. The CDR3, as DNA: TGTGCCAGCAGCTTGGGATGGGGCGTGGAGACCCAGTACTTC.

In this sample, this clonotype turned up a few times. The rearrangement links TRBV27 to TRBJ2-2; maybe TRBD1 (6 bases). Germline V gene lookup returns CDR1 MNHEY and CDR2 SMNVEV (reference sequence). The CDR3 consists of 17 residues. Trimming pared 2 bases from V and 2 bases from J, leaving 15 bases between. CDR3 amino acids: CASSLILGQPNTGELFF. The CDR3 DNA reads as TGTGCCAGCAGTTTAATTCTCGGACAGCCAAACACCGGGGAGCTGTTTTTT.